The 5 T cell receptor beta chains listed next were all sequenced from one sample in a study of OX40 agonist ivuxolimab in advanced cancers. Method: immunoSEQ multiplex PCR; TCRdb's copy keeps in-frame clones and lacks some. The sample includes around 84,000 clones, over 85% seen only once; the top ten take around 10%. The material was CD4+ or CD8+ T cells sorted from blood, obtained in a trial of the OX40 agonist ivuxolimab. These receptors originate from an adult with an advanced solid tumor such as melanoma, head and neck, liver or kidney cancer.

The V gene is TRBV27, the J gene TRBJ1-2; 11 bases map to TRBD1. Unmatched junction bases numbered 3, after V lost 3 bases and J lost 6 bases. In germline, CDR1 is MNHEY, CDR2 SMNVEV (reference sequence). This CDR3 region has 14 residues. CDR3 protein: CASSLLGQGDGYTF. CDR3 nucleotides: TGTGCCAGCAGTTTGCTGGGACAGGGGGATGGCTACACCTTC.

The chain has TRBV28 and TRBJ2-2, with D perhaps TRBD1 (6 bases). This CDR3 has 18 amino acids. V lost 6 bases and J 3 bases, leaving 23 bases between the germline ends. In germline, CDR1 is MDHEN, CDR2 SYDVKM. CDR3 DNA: TGTGCCAGCAGGCCAAGGTTACAGGGTAAAGTGGACACCGGGGAGCTGTTTTTT. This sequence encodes CASRPRLQGKVDTGELFF.

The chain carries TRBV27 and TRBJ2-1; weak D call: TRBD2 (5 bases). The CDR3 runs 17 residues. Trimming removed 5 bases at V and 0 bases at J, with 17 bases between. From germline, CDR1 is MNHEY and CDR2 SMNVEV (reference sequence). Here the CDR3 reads CASSRRVTGSSYNEQFF. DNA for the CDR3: TGTGCCAGCAGTCGCCGGGTCACGGGAAGCTCCTACAATGAGCAGTTCTTC.

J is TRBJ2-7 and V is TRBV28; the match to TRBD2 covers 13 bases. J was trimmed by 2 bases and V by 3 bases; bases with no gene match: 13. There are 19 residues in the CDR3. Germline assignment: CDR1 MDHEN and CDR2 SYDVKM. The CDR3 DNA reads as TGTGCCAGCAGTTTGTTACTAGCGGGAGGGCCGATTGGTCCCTACGAGCAGTACTTC. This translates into CASSLLLAGGPIGPYEQYF.

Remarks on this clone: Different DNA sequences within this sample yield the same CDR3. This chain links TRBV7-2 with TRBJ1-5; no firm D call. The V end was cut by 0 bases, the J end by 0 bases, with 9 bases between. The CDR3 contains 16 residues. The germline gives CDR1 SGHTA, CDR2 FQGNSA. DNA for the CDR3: TGTGCCAGCAGCTTAGCAGGGATGTATAGCAATCAGCCCCAGCATTTT. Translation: CASSLAGMYSNQPQHF. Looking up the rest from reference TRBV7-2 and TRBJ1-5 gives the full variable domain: GAGVSQSPSNKVTEKGKDVELRCDPISGHTALYWYRQSLGQGLEFLIYFQGNSAPDKSGLPSDRFSAERTGGSVSTLTIQRTQQEDSAVYLCASSLAGMYSNQPQHFGDGTRLSIL.